This T cell receptor beta chain derives from a study of blood T cell repertoires in COVID-19. Study context: The origin of the acute and convalescent COVID-19 samples was the United States, Italy and Spain. T cells, B-cell-depleted T cells, or PBMCs provided the cDNA or gDNA that served as material.

The germline V gene encodes CDR1 SGDLS and CDR2 YYNGEE. The J segment lost 3 bases and the V segment lost 0 bases, leaving 2 bases of the junction unmatched. The CDR3 sequence is 14 residues long. As processed by the authors: Amplification of reference gene primers was used by the study to estimate nucleated cell counts. Repertoires were generated with immunoSEQ multiplex PCR, while TCRdb's copy carries only in-frame clones and drops some. For V, J and clone size, that table is used; D and trimming come from the DNA. The sample lists about 160,000 clones; around 80% were seen once. This TCR derives from a man between 60 and 75 years old with acute or convalescent COVID-19. The sample was peripheral blood. V gene TRBV9 combines with J gene TRBJ2-7; TRBD2 matches 8 bases. Here the CDR3 DNA reads TGTGCCAGCAGCGTAGCGGGGGGGGACTACGAGCAGTACTTC. This encodes CASSVAGGDYEQYF. Together with reference TRBV9 and TRBJ2-7, the CDR3 gives the full variable domain: DSGVTQTPKHLITATGQRVTLRCSPRSGDLSVYWYQQSLDQGLQFLIQYYNGEERAKGNILERFSAQQFPDLHSELNLSSLELGDSALYFCASSVAGGDYEQYFGPGTRLTVT.